This TCR beta chain stems from a study of blood T cell repertoires in COVID-19 (dated by TCRdb to about 2020). With respect to the entire study: Samples from collaborators originated in the United States, Italy and Spain and spanned both the acute and convalescent phases of COVID-19. Where available, HLA class I and class II types were obtained from metadata supplied by the sample provider rather than from assay-based typing. Nearly every sample came with metadata listing a de-identified subject ID, COVID-19 status, age in years and sex. The material from the prospective study consisted of cDNA or gDNA derived from T cells, B-cell-depleted T cells, or PBMCs. The repertoires were released in a freely available public database meant as a resource for research on the immune response to SARS-CoV-2. Samples came from the ongoing ImmuneRACE study (first 160 participants) plus 1,254 subjects from 6 global collaborators. The dataset comprised deeply sampled blood TCRbeta repertoires from subjects exposed to, actively infected with, or recovered from COVID-19.

TCRbeta CDR3 regions were amplified from genomic DNA using the immunoSEQ Assay, a bias-controlled multiplex PCR. As for the original processing: The number of nucleated cells in each sample was estimated by amplification of reference gene primers within the assay. To quantify the absolute abundance of each unique TCRbeta CDR3 rearrangement, sequence reads were collapsed and filtered. Productive Simpson clonality was computed per sample as the square root of Simpson's diversity index over productive rearrangements. TCRdb stores this immuneACCESS table with in-frame sequences only. Part of the clones is absent; in the studies checked, under half of the shortfall reflects unresolved V genes, and no reason is known for the rest. V, J and clone size were drawn from that table, and D and trimming were deduced from the DNA. For this sample there are about 95,000 clones; less than 85% appear just once. Clones ranked in the top ten supply approximately 22% of the sample.

A remark on this clone: Its cognate antigen has yet to be identified. The sample holds no much larger clone one base away, and base qualities are not on file.

Collaborating institutions collected whole blood in K2EDTA tubes following their own protocols. Collaborator samples were shipped for TCRbeta analysis as frozen whole blood, isolated PBMCs, or DNA extracted from either sample type. The CDR3 runs 16 amino acids, cysteine and phenylalanine included. Kept here is only the CDR3 DNA, which spans 48 bases and is read in frame from base 1. The germline V gene gives CDR1 as SGHRS and CDR2 as YFSETQ. V ends up 0 bases short and J 13 bases short, with an unmatched junction base count of 11. What the research found in general, with its limitations: The quantity of clinical and demographic metadata differed by source and by participant and was supplied without curation.

The sequenced material came from peripheral blood. The TCR was taken from a human donor in a cohort sampled during active COVID-19. The rearranged chain carries TRBV5-1 and TRBJ2-2; 11 nucleotides in the junction match TRBD2. The DNA is TGCGCCAGCAGCTTGGCCCAGATAGCGGGAGGGCCCCGGCTGTTTTTT. Translated, this gives CASSLAQIAGGPRLFF. Outside the CDR3, residues come from the reference TRBV5-1 and TRBJ2-2 proteins, so the full variable domain is: KAGVTQTPRYLIKTRGQQVTLSCSPISGHRSVSWYQQTPGQGLQFLFEYFSETQRNKGNFPGRFSGRQFSNSRSEMNVSTLELGDSALYLCASSLAQIAGGPRLFFGEGSRLTVL.